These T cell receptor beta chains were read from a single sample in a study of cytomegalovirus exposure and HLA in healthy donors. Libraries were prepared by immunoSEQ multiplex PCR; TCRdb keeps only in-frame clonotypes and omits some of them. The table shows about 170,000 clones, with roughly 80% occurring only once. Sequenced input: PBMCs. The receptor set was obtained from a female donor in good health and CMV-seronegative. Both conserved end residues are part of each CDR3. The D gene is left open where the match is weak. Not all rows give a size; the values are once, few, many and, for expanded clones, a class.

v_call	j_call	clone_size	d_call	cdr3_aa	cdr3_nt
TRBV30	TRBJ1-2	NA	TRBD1	CAWSVDRGAYGYTF	TGTGCCTGGAGTGTAGACAGGGGGGCTTATGGCTACACCTTC
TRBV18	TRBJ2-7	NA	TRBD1	CASSPGQGSYEQYF	TGTGCCAGCTCACCGGGACAGGGCTCCTACGAGCAGTACTTC
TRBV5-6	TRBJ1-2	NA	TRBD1	CASSSRTGVYGYTF	TGTGCCAGCAGCTCCAGGACAGGGGTCTATGGCTACACCTTC
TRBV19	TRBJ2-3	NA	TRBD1	CATGQGPSTDTQYF	TGTGCCACCGGACAGGGGCCAAGCACAGATACGCAGTATTTT
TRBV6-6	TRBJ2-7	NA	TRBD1	CASSLLGGQGPSEQYF	TGTGCCAGCAGCCTACTTGGGGGACAGGGGCCAAGCGAGCAGTACTTC
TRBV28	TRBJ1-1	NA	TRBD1	CASSLIRGQEENTEAFF	TGTGCCAGCAGTTTGATTCGCGGACAGGAAGAGAACACTGAAGCTTTCTTT
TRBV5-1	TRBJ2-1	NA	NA	CASSPDSLQGNEQFF	TGCGCCAGCAGCCCGGACAGTCTCCAGGGGAATGAGCAGTTCTTC
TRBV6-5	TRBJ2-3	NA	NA	CASSTRQLTDTQYF	TGTGCCAGCAGTACCCGACAGCTCACAGATACGCAGTATTTT
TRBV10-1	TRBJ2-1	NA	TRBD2	CASSESWASGSSYNEQFF	TGCGCCAGCAGTGAGTCGTGGGCTAGCGGGAGCTCCTACAATGAGCAGTTCTTC
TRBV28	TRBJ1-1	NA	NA	CASSFAQLEAFF	TGTGCCAGCAGTTTTGCACAGCTTGAAGCTTTCTTT
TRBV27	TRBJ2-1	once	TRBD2	CASSWGGSYNEQFF	TGTGCCAGCAGTTGGGGGGGGAGCTACAATGAGCAGTTCTTC
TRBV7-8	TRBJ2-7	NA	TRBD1	CASSLGTGGFSSYEQYF	TGTGCCAGCAGCTTAGGGACAGGGGGCTTCAGCTCCTACGAGCAGTACTTC
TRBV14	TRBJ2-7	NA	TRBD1	CASSHGPGQGYEQYF	TGTGCCAGCAGCCATGGACCGGGACAGGGCTACGAGCAGTACTTC
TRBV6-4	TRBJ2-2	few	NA	CASSEADTGELFF	TGTGCCAGCAGTGAGGCGGACACCGGGGAGCTGTTTTTT
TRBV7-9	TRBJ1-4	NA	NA	CASSLGGFQEKLFF	TGTGCCAGCAGCTTGGGAGGGTTTCAGGAAAAACTGTTTTTT
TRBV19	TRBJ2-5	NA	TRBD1	CASTGQDQEAQYF	TGTGCCAGTACGGGACAGGACCAAGAGGCCCAGTACTTC
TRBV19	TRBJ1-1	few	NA	CATVVGVQNTEAFF	TGTGCCACAGTAGTAGGGGTGCAGAACACTGAAGCTTTCTTT
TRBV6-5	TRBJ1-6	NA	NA	CASSYGYRSQEAPLHF	TGTGCCAGCAGTTACGGATATAGGTCACAAGAGGCACCCCTCCACTTT
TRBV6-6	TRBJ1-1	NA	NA	CASSYSWTVNTEAFF	TGTGCCAGCAGTTACTCCTGGACAGTGAACACTGAAGCTTTCTTT
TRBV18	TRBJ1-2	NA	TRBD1	CASSPRGGQGANYGYTF	TGTGCCAGCTCACCACGTGGGGGACAGGGGGCTAACTATGGCTACACCTTC
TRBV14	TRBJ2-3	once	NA	CASSQVLGLNTDTQYF	TGTGCCAGCAGCCAAGTGCTGGGACTTAACACAGATACGCAGTATTTT
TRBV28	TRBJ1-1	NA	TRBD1	CASSVITGGFSTEAFF	TGTGCCAGCAGTGTGATTACAGGGGGCTTCAGCACTGAAGCTTTCTTT
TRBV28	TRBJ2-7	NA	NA	CASRDLQLYEQYF	TGTGCCAGCAGGGATTTACAGCTCTACGAGCAGTACTTC
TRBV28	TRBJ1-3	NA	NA	CATQPIDSSGNTIYF	TGTGCCACCCAGCCGATAGACAGCTCTGGAAACACCATATATTTT
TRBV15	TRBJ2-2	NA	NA	CATSRDLALAGELFF	TGTGCCACCAGCAGAGATTTGGCGCTAGCCGGGGAGCTGTTTTTT
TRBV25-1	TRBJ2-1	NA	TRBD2	CASSRWTSGTYNEQFF	TGTGCCAGCAGCCGATGGACTAGCGGTACCTACAATGAGCAGTTCTTC
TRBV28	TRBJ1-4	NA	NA	CASSLSPLLVSGLFF	TGTGCCAGCAGTTTATCTCCCCTCCTGGTATCCGGGCTGTTTTTT
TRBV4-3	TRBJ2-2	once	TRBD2	CASSLTSGGYGELFF	TGCGCCAGCAGCCTTACTAGCGGGGGATACGGGGAGCTGTTTTTT
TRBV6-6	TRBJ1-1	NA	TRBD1	CASSRPGQGNTEAFF	TGTGCCAGCAGTCGGCCGGGACAGGGGAACACTGAAGCTTTCTTT
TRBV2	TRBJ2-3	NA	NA	CASSVMVAAMSQYF	TGTGCCAGCAGTGTCATGGTAGCGGCAATGAGCCAGTATTTT